One sample yielded the 2 T cell receptor beta chains listed below, sequenced in a study of T cell repertoires in cytomegalovirus infection. TCRdb reprocessed the reads via MiXCR and lists one record per CDR3 protein. The table records approximately 550,000 distinct CDR3 sequences, 15% to 20% of them present only once. Sequencing was performed on CD8+ T cells from PBMCs. These receptor sequences come from a human donor in good health (CMV status not recorded). Some clones in this sample may be carry-over from other donors' samples.

The V and J genes are TRBV5-6 and TRBJ2-7; the D gene could be TRBD1 or TRBD2 (6 bases each). Trimming took 0 bases from V and 6 from J, leaving 22 bases between them. There are 17 residues in the CDR3. Germline lookup yields CDR1 SGHDT and CDR2 YYEEEE. CDR3 region: CASSLEPGAGLFVEQYF. CDR3 coding DNA: TGTGCCAGCAGCTTGGAACCGGGGGCAGGACTATTTGTCGAGCAGTACTTC.

This clonotype occurred many times. The chain employs TRBV12-3 or TRBV12-4 and TRBJ1-4; 8 bases map to TRBD1. The J segment lost 5 bases and the V segment lost 6 bases, leaving 8 bases of the junction unmatched. The CDR3 covers 15 residues. The CDR3 sequence is CASRARDRTNEKLFF. The CDR3 DNA follows: TGTGCCAGCAGGGCCCGGGACAGGACAAATGAAAAACTGTTTTTT.